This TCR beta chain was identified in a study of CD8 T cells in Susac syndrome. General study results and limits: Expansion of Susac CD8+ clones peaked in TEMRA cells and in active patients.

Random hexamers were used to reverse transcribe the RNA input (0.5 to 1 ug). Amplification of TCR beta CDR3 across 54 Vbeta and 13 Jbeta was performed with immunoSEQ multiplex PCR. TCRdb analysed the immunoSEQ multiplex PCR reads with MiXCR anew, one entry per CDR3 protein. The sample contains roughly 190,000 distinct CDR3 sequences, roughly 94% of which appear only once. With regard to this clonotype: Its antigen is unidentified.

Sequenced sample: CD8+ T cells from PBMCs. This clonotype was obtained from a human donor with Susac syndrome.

CDR3 DNA sequence: TGTGCCAGCAGCCAGATCCAGGGCTCCCCCTACGAGCAGTACTTC. It translates to CASSQIQGSPYEQYF. The chain joins TRBV3-1 to TRBJ2-7; D may be TRBD1 (5 bases). Germline-derived CDR1 and CDR2 are LGHDT and YNNKEL (reference sequence). This CDR3 has 15 amino acids. The V end was cut by 3 bases, the J end by 2 bases, with 14 bases between.